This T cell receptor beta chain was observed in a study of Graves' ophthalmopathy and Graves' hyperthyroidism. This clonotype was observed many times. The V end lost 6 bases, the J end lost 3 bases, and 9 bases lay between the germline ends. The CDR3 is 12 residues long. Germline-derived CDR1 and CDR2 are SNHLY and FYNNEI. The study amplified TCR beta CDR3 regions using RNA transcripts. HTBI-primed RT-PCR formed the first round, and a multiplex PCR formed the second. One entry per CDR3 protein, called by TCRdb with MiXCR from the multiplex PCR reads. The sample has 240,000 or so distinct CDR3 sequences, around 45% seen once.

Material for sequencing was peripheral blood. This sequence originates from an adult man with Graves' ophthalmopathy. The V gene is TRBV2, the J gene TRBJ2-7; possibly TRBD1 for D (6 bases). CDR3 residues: CASRDSVYEQYF. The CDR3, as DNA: TGTGCCAGCAGGGACAGCGTCTACGAGCAGTACTTC. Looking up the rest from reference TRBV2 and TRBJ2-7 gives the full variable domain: EPEVTQTPSHQVTQMGQEVILRCVPISNHLYFYWYRQILGQKVEFLVSFYNNEISEKSEIFDDQFSVERPDGSNFTLKIRSTKLEDSAMYFCASRDSVYEQYFGPGTRLTVT.